This TCR beta chain was profiled in a study of cytomegalovirus exposure and HLA in healthy donors. The PCR made use of 60 Vbeta and 13 Jbeta primers. TCRdb's copy holds only in-frame clones and misses some; the assay was immunoSEQ multiplex PCR. Of some 150,000 clones listed, about 72% are singletons. This clone has a handful of counts. Deletions cut 6 bases from V and 4 bases from J, with 24 bases between. Germline V gene lookup returns CDR1 MNHEY and CDR2 SMNVEV (reference sequence). This CDR3 region has 17 residues. The chain carries TRBV27 and TRBJ1-2; possibly TRBD1 for D (6 bases). Sequencing input: PBMCs. This sequence was found in a man in his fifties or sixties in good health and CMV-seronegative. The DNA of the CDR3 is TGTGCCAGCAGCCCCGATGAAACCTACAGGGTCCTCTATGGCTACACCTTC. Translation gives CASSPDETYRVLYGYTF.